The rows below give T cell receptor beta chains drawn from one sample of a study of shared clonotypes between healthy human individuals. Repertoires were generated with immunoSEQ multiplex PCR, while TCRdb's copy carries only in-frame clones and drops some. Here the sample spans 2 million to 2.5 million clones, 85% to 95% being singletons. Sequencing was performed on naive CD8+ T cells from PBMCs. The receptors here all came from a man in his late teens or twenties in good health. Some clones in this sample may be carry-over from other donors' samples. Both conserved end residues are part of each CDR3. A D gene is named only where the DNA matches it firmly. Only part of the rows carry a size: once, few, many, or a class if the clone is expanded.

size	J	D	V	DNA	CDR3
once	TRBJ2-5	TRBD2	TRBV28	TGTGCCAGCAGTCGCGCGGGAGGGGAATCTGGCCAAGAGACCCAGTACTTC	CASSRAGGESGQETQYF
-	TRBJ2-2	-	TRBV6-4	TGTGCCAGCAGGGGGCACACCGGGGAGCTGTTTTTT	CASRGHTGELFF
-	TRBJ2-5	-	TRBV6-5	TGTGCCAGCAGTCTGGACAGAGAAGAGACCCAGTACTTC	CASSLDREETQYF
once	TRBJ1-6	-	TRBV11-3	TGTGCCAGCAGCTTATGGGAGGGGTCGAGCTCACCCCTCCACTTT	CASSLWEGSSSPLHF
-	TRBJ2-2	TRBD2	TRBV2	TGTGCCAGCAGCACTAGCGGGAGAGTGGCCGGGGAGCTGTTTTTT	CASSTSGRVAGELFF
-	TRBJ2-7	-	TRBV4-3	TGCGCCAGCAGCCCTCAGGGCACAGTAGGCTACGAGCAGTACTTC	CASSPQGTVGYEQYF
-	TRBJ2-3	-	TRBV13	TGTGCCAGCAGCTCTAGGGTTGGCACAGATACGCAGTATTTT	CASSSRVGTDTQYF
-	TRBJ2-7	-	TRBV6-1	TGTGCCAGCAAGTGGGGGGATCGGGAGCAGTACTTC	CASKWGDREQYF
-	TRBJ2-1	-	TRBV7-6	TGTGCCAGCAGCCCAAATCAGGGGCCCCATTACAATGAGCAGTTCTTC	CASSPNQGPHYNEQFF
once	TRBJ2-7	-	TRBV6-1	TGTGCCAGCAATAAACCGGGACGGCACCCCTACGAGCAGTACTTC	CASNKPGRHPYEQYF
-	TRBJ1-3	TRBD1	TRBV7-6	TGTGCCAGCAGCCCACGAGGGGGACAGGGGGGTGGAAACACCATATATTTT	CASSPRGGQGGGNTIYF
-	TRBJ2-1	TRBD1	TRBV27	TGTGCCAGCAGGGCCCTGGGACAGCTCTCCTACAATGAGCAGTTCTTC	CASRALGQLSYNEQFF
once	TRBJ2-7	-	TRBV27	TGTGCCAGCAGTTTTTCAGGGGTCAGGGACGAGCAGTACTTC	CASSFSGVRDEQYF
-	TRBJ1-2	TRBD1	TRBV19	TGTGCCAGTAGTATAAATCGACAGGGACACTATGGCTACACCTTC	CASSINRQGHYGYTF
-	TRBJ2-7	-	TRBV5-1	TGCGCCAGCAGCTTGATTCAGGGAATGATCCACGAGCAGTACTTC	CASSLIQGMIHEQYF
few	TRBJ2-7	-	TRBV4-1	TGCGCCAGCAGCCAAGTCGGGAACTACGAGCAGTACTTC	CASSQVGNYEQYF
-	TRBJ2-3	-	TRBV2	TGTGCCAGCAGTGAAGCGTTATCGGCTGCGGATACGCAGTATTTT	CASSEALSAADTQYF
-	TRBJ2-3	TRBD2	TRBV28	TGTGCCAGCAGTGCCCGGACTAGCGGGAGGGCCCCAGATACGCAGTATTTT	CASSARTSGRAPDTQYF
-	TRBJ2-7	TRBD1	TRBV5-1	TGCGCCAGCACCGACAGGGGGTCCTCCTACGGGCAGTACTTC	CASTDRGSSYGQYF
-	TRBJ2-5	-	TRBV28	TGTGCCAGCAGTTTATTCGACGCACCGCAAGAGACCCAGTACTTC	CASSLFDAPQETQYF
-	TRBJ2-3	-	TRBV27	TGTGCCAGCACCCCGGTGGGGGGAGGTTCTTCAGATACGCAGTATTTT	CASTPVGGGSSDTQYF
-	TRBJ2-7	-	TRBV9	TGTGCCAGCAGCGTAGGAGGAACAGGGTGGTACGAGCAGTACTTC	CASSVGGTGWYEQYF
-	TRBJ2-7	TRBD2	TRBV9	TGTGCCAGCAGCCCGTCCCTTAGCGGGGAGCTCCACGAGCAGTACTTC	CASSPSLSGELHEQYF
-	TRBJ1-3	-	TRBV7-8	TGTGCCAGCAGCTTAAGTACGGGCTCTGGAAACACCATATATTTT	CASSLSTGSGNTIYF
-	TRBJ2-5	TRBD1	TRBV9	TGTGCCAGCACGCCCGGGACAGGGGATGAGACCCAGTACTTC	CASTPGTGDETQYF
-	TRBJ2-3	-	TRBV7-9	TGTGCCAGCAGCTTAACGCGCTCCAGCACAGATACGCAGTATTTT	CASSLTRSSTDTQYF
-	TRBJ1-5	-	TRBV9	TGTGCCAGCAGCCCGGGGGGGGCGCAGAATCAGCCCCAGCATTTT	CASSPGGAQNQPQHF
-	TRBJ2-7	TRBD1	TRBV7-8	TGTGCCAGCAGCTTACCCCGACAGGGGCTGAGCTCCTACGAGCAGTACTTC	CASSLPRQGLSSYEQYF
-	TRBJ2-7	-	TRBV27	TGTGCCAGCAGTTTAGCTAGCACCCTATACGAGCAGTACTTC	CASSLASTLYEQYF
-	TRBJ1-2	TRBD1	TRBV2	TGTGCCAGCGTCGGGACAGGCGCCCTCCTTTCAGTGGGCTACACCTTC	CASVGTGALLSVGYTF
-	TRBJ1-2	-	TRBV27	TGTGCCAGCAGTGTCCAGGGCACCAACTATGGCTACACCTTC	CASSVQGTNYGYTF
-	TRBJ2-1	TRBD1	TRBV6-6	TGTGCCAGCAGTCCCCGGACAGGGGATGTCAATGAGCAGTTCTTC	CASSPRTGDVNEQFF
-	TRBJ2-3	TRBD2	TRBV10-3	TGTGCCATCAGTGAGTTGACTAGCGGGAGGGCCCCAGATACGCAGTATTTT	CAISELTSGRAPDTQYF
-	TRBJ1-2	-	TRBV10-3	TGTGCCATCAGTGAGTCGAACAGCCCGCAGGGCTACACCTTC	CAISESNSPQGYTF
-	TRBJ2-1	-	TRBV5-6	TGTGCCAGCAGCTTATCGTTAGTTGGTGAGCAGTTCTTC	CASSLSLVGEQFF
-	TRBJ1-2	-	TRBV11-2	TGTGCCAGCAGCTTCTTCCCAGGGTTAAACTATGGCTACACCTTC	CASSFFPGLNYGYTF
-	TRBJ2-1	TRBD2	TRBV19	TGTGCCAGTAGACTAGCGGGAGGGGCCGATGAGCAGTTCTTC	CASRLAGGADEQFF
-	TRBJ2-1	TRBD2	TRBV28	TGTGCCAGCAGTTTTCGTCTAGCGGGAGATTACTCCTACAATGAGCAGTTCTTC	CASSFRLAGDYSYNEQFF
-	TRBJ2-1	-	TRBV11-2	TGTGCCAGCAGCAGCGCGCGTGAGCAGTTCTTC	CASSSAREQFF
-	TRBJ2-1	TRBD2	TRBV19	TGTGCCAGTAGTGGGACTAGCGGGAATGAGCAGTTCTTC	CASSGTSGNEQFF
-	TRBJ2-4	TRBD2	TRBV15	TGTGCCACCAGCAGAGTGGAGAGCGGGGTAGCCAAAAACATTCAGTACTTC	CATSRVESGVAKNIQYF
-	TRBJ1-1	TRBD1	TRBV11-1	TGTGCCAGCAGCTCCAGGGGGAGCACTGAAGCTTTCTTT	CASSSRGSTEAFF
-	TRBJ2-7	-	TRBV27	TGCGCCGGAGGACCTTACGAGCAGTACTTC	CAGGPYEQYF
-	TRBJ2-2	TRBD2	TRBV7-6	TGTGCCAGCAGCGTATATCGGGAGGGGTACACCGGGGAGCTGTTTTTT	CASSVYREGYTGELFF
-	TRBJ2-1	-	TRBV4-1	TGCGCCAGCAGCCAAGTAGGGGGGGAGGGGTACAATGAGCAGTTCTTC	CASSQVGGEGYNEQFF
-	TRBJ1-1	TRBD1	TRBV5-1	TGCGCCAGCAGCTACAACAGGGGGAACACTGAAGCTTTCTTT	CASSYNRGNTEAFF
-	TRBJ1-6	TRBD1	TRBV7-9	TGTGCCAGCATGATGCCCGACAGGGCTCTCCACTTT	CASMMPDRALHF
-	TRBJ1-6	-	TRBV5-6	TGTGCCAGCAGCTGGCAGGGGAGTACCCTCCACTTT	CASSWQGSTLHF
-	TRBJ2-7	-	TRBV5-4	TGTGCCAGCAGTCCGTTCTGGGCCTACGAGCAGTACTTC	CASSPFWAYEQYF
-	TRBJ2-2	-	TRBV5-6	TGTGCCAGCAGCCCCGACCCCGCCGGGGAGCTGTTTTTT	CASSPDPAGELFF
-	TRBJ2-1	TRBD2	TRBV7-2	TGTGCCAGCAGCTTAGATAGCGGGAATGACTGCGAGCAGTTCTTC	CASSLDSGNDCEQFF
-	TRBJ2-5	-	TRBV29-1	TGCAGCGTTGAAGGTTCTATGGGAGAGACCCAGTACTTC	CSVEGSMGETQYF
-	TRBJ2-1	TRBD2	TRBV30	TGTGCCCTTAGGAGAGGTAGCGGGAGTCTCCATGAGCAGTTCTTC	CALRRGSGSLHEQFF
-	TRBJ2-7	-	TRBV28	TGTGCCAGCAGTTCTAACCATTTGGCTGGGCAGTACTTC	CASSSNHLAGQYF
-	TRBJ1-2	TRBD1	TRBV6-4	TGTGCCAGCAGCGAAACAGGGGGCGGCTATGGCTACACCTTC	CASSETGGGYGYTF
-	TRBJ2-3	-	TRBV6-5	TGTGCCAGCAGGACAGGAATAGATACGCAGTATTTT	CASRTGIDTQYF
-	TRBJ2-7	-	TRBV30	TGTGCCTGGATCCCTCGGGGCTACGAGCAGTACTTC	CAWIPRGYEQYF
-	TRBJ2-5	-	TRBV28	TGTGCCAGCAGCCAATTAAAGGACAGACAGGAGACCCAGTACTTC	CASSQLKDRQETQYF
-	TRBJ2-2	TRBD1	TRBV9	TGTGCCAGCAGCCTAGGGACAGGGGGATCTTCCGGGGAGCTGTTTTTT	CASSLGTGGSSGELFF